The rows below give T cell receptor beta chains drawn from one sample of a study of CD8 T cells in ankylosing spondylitis. Each CDR3 protein gets one entry after TCRdb re-called the 5' RACE reads with MiXCR. Here the sample spans some 140,000 distinct CDR3 sequences, more than 7% being singletons. The material sequenced was synovial fluid, either unsorted or a sorted T cell fraction (not recorded which). These receptors all stem from a male donor with ankylosing spondylitis. The CDR3 runs from the conserved cysteine through the conserved F or W. A D gene is named only where the DNA matches it firmly. Expanded clones get a size class; other rows say once, few or many, or leave the size out.

v_call	clone_size	j_call	d_call	cdr3_aa	cdr3_nt
TRBV28	many	TRBJ2-3	.	CASSPRTFSTDTQYF	TGTGCCAGCAGCCCCCGGACGTTTAGCACAGATACGCAGTATTTT
TRBV7-2	few	TRBJ2-1	TRBD2	CASSSASLRGGGEQFF	TGTGCCAGCAGCTCCGCTTCTTTGCGGGGGGGTGGTGAGCAGTTCTTC
TRBV27	.	TRBJ1-5	.	CASSAGWENQPQHF	TGTGCCAGCAGTGCAGGGTGGGAAAATCAGCCCCAGCATTTT
TRBV5-1	.	TRBJ2-5	TRBD2	CASSWGGVQETQYF	TGCGCCAGCAGCTGGGGGGGAGTACAAGAGACCCAGTACTTC
TRBV7-2	many	TRBJ2-2	.	CASSLFLASNTGELFF	TGTGCCAGCAGCCTCTTTCTAGCTTCGAACACCGGGGAGCTGTTTTTT
TRBV29-1	.	TRBJ2-7	TRBD2	CSVEEGGPGLAGGPYEQYF	TGCAGCGTTGAAGAAGGCGGACCGGGACTAGCGGGGGGGCCCTACGAGCAGTACTTC
TRBV20-1	.	TRBJ2-2	.	CSARSFSSTNTGELFF	TGCAGTGCTAGATCTTTTAGCTCCACGAACACCGGGGAGCTGTTTTTT
TRBV21-1	once	TRBJ2-5	.	CASSKGTAQETQYF	TGTGCCAGCAGCAAAGGGACGGCGCAAGAGACCCAGTACTTC
TRBV27	few	TRBJ1-1	.	CASSSARDKKNTEAFF	TGTGCCAGCAGTTCAGCTAGGGACAAAAAGAACACTGAAGCTTTCTTT
TRBV4-2	.	TRBJ2-3	.	CASSQAHGRTDTQYF	TGTGCCAGCAGCCAGGCGCATGGCCGCACAGATACGCAGTATTTT
TRBV28	.	TRBJ2-7	TRBD1	CASSWPGQGRQYF	TGTGCCAGCAGCTGGCCGGGACAGGGGAGGCAGTACTTC
TRBV20-1	.	TRBJ2-7	.	CSALSPSDYEQYF	TGCAGTGCCCTGAGCCCCTCTGACTACGAGCAGTACTTC
TRBV19	many	TRBJ2-1	TRBD1	CASKDRGEYNEQFF	TGTGCCAGCAAGGACAGGGGCGAATACAATGAGCAGTTCTTC
TRBV2	.	TRBJ1-4	.	CASSVGDEKLFF	TGTGCCAGCAGTGTCGGGGATGAAAAACTGTTTTTT
TRBV5-1	many	TRBJ2-7	TRBD1	CASSGGQGYEQYF	TGCGCCAGCAGCGGGGGACAGGGGTACGAGCAGTACTTC
TRBV7-2	many	TRBJ2-5	.	CASTLQETQYF	TGTGCCAGCACCCTACAAGAGACCCAGTACTTC
TRBV5-4	many	TRBJ2-7	.	CASSSQGLHEQYF	TGTGCCAGCAGCTCACAGGGTCTACACGAGCAGTACTTC
TRBV12-3/TRBV12-4	few	TRBJ2-7	.	CASSLPSGPDDRIEQYF	TGTGCCAGCAGTTTACCTTCGGGCCCTGATGATAGGATCGAGCAGTACTTC
TRBV7-2	many	TRBJ1-2	.	CASSLYMRDYTF	TGTGCCAGCAGCTTATATATGCGCGACTACACCTTC
TRBV29-1	few	TRBJ1-5	.	CSVAGMSNQPQHF	TGCAGCGTTGCAGGGATGAGCAATCAGCCCCAGCATTTT
TRBV6-1	.	TRBJ2-2	.	CASSRLLPNTGELFF	TGTGCCAGCAGCAGACTACTCCCAAACACCGGGGAGCTGTTTTTT
TRBV10-3	.	TRBJ1-1	.	CAISPAVYTEAFF	TGTGCCATCAGCCCGGCGGTCTACACTGAAGCTTTCTTT
TRBV3-1	few	TRBJ2-7	TRBD1	CASSHRRQGPHF	TGTGCCAGCAGCCATCGAAGACAGGGCCCTCACTTC
TRBV15	many	TRBJ1-4	.	CATSRDLWAGAEKLFF	TGTGCCACCAGCAGAGATCTTTGGGCAGGGGCTGAAAAACTGTTTTTT
TRBV5-1	many	TRBJ2-1	TRBD1	CASSSAGTGSYNEQFF	TGCGCCAGCAGCTCTGCCGGGACAGGGAGTTACAATGAGCAGTTCTTC
TRBV11-1	.	TRBJ2-7	.	CASSLVTGAEAPSSYEQYF	TGTGCCAGCAGCTTAGTAACGGGGGCTGAAGCCCCGAGCTCCTACGAGCAGTACTTC
TRBV4-3	many	TRBJ1-2	.	CASSHWPPNYGYTF	TGCGCCAGCAGCCACTGGCCTCCTAACTATGGCTACACCTTC
TRBV6-5	many	TRBJ1-1	TRBD1	CASSLTGDKAFF	TGTGCCAGCAGTTTGACAGGGGACAAAGCTTTCTTT
TRBV3-1	.	TRBJ1-2	.	CACSQDPHSPGGYTF	TGTGCCTGCAGCCAAGATCCCCACAGCCCGGGCGGCTACACCTTC
TRBV6-1	many	TRBJ2-7	TRBD1	CASSETTGAEQYF	TGTGCCAGCAGCGAGACGACAGGGGCCGAGCAGTACTTC
TRBV18	.	TRBJ2-3	.	CGSSPTVPDTQYF	TGTGGCAGCTCACCGACGGTACCAGATACGCAGTATTTT
TRBV7-2	few	TRBJ2-2	.	CASSFGGPETGELFF	TGTGCCAGCAGCTTTGGTGGACCTGAGACCGGGGAGCTGTTTTTT
TRBV4-2	.	TRBJ2-1	.	CASSQAAGHNEQFF	TGTGCCAGCAGCCAAGCGGCAGGGCACAATGAGCAGTTCTTC
TRBV20-1	many	TRBJ2-3	.	CSAPNEAASTDTQYF	TGCAGTGCTCCCAACGAAGCGGCTAGCACAGATACGCAGTATTTT
TRBV6-2/TRBV6-3	.	TRBJ1-5	.	CASSADWWTQHF	TGTGCCAGCAGTGCCGATTGGTGGACACAGCATTTT
TRBV29-1	many	TRBJ1-1	.	CSVGVRGHLNTEAFF	TGCAGCGTTGGGGTCCGGGGGCACCTGAACACTGAAGCTTTCTTT
TRBV20-1	medium-sized	TRBJ2-7	TRBD1	CSARDWAGGTEQYF	TGCAGTGCTAGAGATTGGGCAGGGGGAACCGAGCAGTACTTC
TRBV5-1	many	TRBJ1-1	TRBD1	CASSLEPTGGGTEAFF	TGCGCCAGCAGCTTGGAACCCACAGGGGGCGGCACTGAAGCTTTCTTT
TRBV5-1	few	TRBJ2-1	.	CASSLAGMSNEQFF	TGCGCCAGCAGCTTGGCCGGGATGTCGAATGAGCAGTTCTTC
TRBV2	.	TRBJ2-5	.	CASSSGDGETQYF	TGTGCCAGCAGTTCAGGGGACGGGGAGACCCAGTACTTC
TRBV18	.	TRBJ2-5	.	CASSPPAGRVQETQYF	TGTGCCAGCTCACCGCCCGCGGGCAGAGTCCAAGAGACCCAGTACTTC
TRBV7-2	many	TRBJ1-5	TRBD1	CASSPGQGRDQPQHF	TGTGCCAGCAGCCCGGGACAGGGGAGGGATCAGCCCCAGCATTTT
TRBV7-9	many	TRBJ2-1	.	CASSLAGSVNKFF	TGTGCCAGCAGCTTAGCTGGCTCCGTGAACAAGTTCTTC
TRBV6-5	many	TRBJ1-5	TRBD1	CASSYGLQGANQPQHF	TGTGCCAGCAGTTACGGATTACAGGGGGCCAATCAGCCCCAGCATTTT